Presented here are 15 T cell receptor beta chains from one specimen sequenced in a study of vaccination effects on CD4 cells after COVID-19. The antigens of these receptors remain unknown. Viral peptide pool expansion of antigen-specific CD4+ T cells preceded sequencing in the ViraFEST assay. Cells that had been cultured for roughly 9 days were the source of isolated CD4+ T cells. Profiled with immunoSEQ multiplex PCR; TCRdb holds only in-frame clones, not every one. The repertoire holds about 79,000 clones, around four fifths seen once, with under 2% in the top ten. Sequencing was performed on CD4+ T cells from PBMCs cultured with HCoV-229E spike peptides, taken before COVID-19 vaccination. These receptors were taken from a human donor who received a COVID-19 vaccine.

This clone has just a few counts. This rearrangement joins TRBV7-9 to TRBJ1-2; D perhaps matches TRBD1 (5 bases). The CDR3 runs 15 residues. Germline V gives CDR1 SEHNR, CDR2 FQNEAQ (reference sequence). Trimming removed 1 base at V and 6 bases at J, with 15 bases between. CDR3 amino acids: CASSLGDSGIDGYTF. For the CDR3, the DNA is TGTGCCAGCAGCTTAGGCGACAGTGGTATAGATGGCTACACCTTC.

The chain is built from TRBV11-2 and TRBJ2-1, with D hard to call. This CDR3 contains 13 residues. The ends were cut back, 2 bases at V and 4 bases at J, with 6 bases in the middle. The germline gives CDR1 SGHAT, CDR2 FQNNGV. The CDR3: CASSLTAYNEQFF. CDR3 bases: TGTGCCAGCAGCTTAACGGCTTACAATGAGCAGTTCTTC.

This clone has more than one count but fewer than ten. The V gene is TRBV28, the J gene TRBJ1-1; D uncertain. CDR1 is MDHEN, CDR2 SYDVKM, per germline. Trimming removed 2 bases at V and 4 bases at J, with 11 bases between. The CDR3 is 14 amino acids. The CDR3 loop reads CASSLVVGSTEAFF. The CDR3 bases are TGTGCCAGCAGTTTAGTAGTGGGAAGCACTGAAGCTTTCTTT. Filled out from reference TRBV28 and TRBJ1-1, the complete variable domain reads DVKVTQSSRYLVKRTGEKVFLECVQDMDHENMFWYRQDPGLGLRLIYFSYDVKMKEKGDIPEGYSVSREKKERFSLILESASTNQTSMYLCASSLVVGSTEAFFGQGTRLTVV.

The CDR3 DNA follows: TGTGCCAGCAGCCAAGATCGAATGGCGGGGGGGCTTTACAATGAGCAGTTCTTC. Its protein is CASSQDRMAGGLYNEQFF. The chain joins TRBV3-1 (or the pseudogene TRBV3-2) to TRBJ2-1; 9 nucleotides match TRBD2. The germline V gene has CDR1 LGHDT and CDR2 YNNKEL (reference sequence). This CDR3 has 18 residues. V gave up 0 bases and J gave up 4 bases; unmatched junction bases: 10.

J is TRBJ2-5 and V is TRBV7-9; 8 bases align to TRBD1. Germline assignment: CDR1 SEHNR and CDR2 FQNEAQ (reference sequence). CDR3 length equals 17 residues. V shed 2 bases and J 5 bases; nucleotides not matched to a gene: 13. The CDR3 region has the DNA TGTGCCAGCAGCTTACAAGGCAGGGGGCAGATGAGGGAGACCCAGTACTTC. Amino acids: CASSLQGRGQMRETQYF.

The CDR3, as DNA: TGTGCCAGCAGCGTGGGACCGATGGCAGCGAACTATGGCTACACCTTC. This gives the protein CASSVGPMAANYGYTF. The rearrangement uses TRBV9 and TRBJ1-2; D perhaps matches TRBD1 (5 bases). CDR3 length equals 16 residues. V lost 2 bases, J lost 2 bases, and 16 bases lay in between. Germline CDR1 and CDR2: SGDLS and YYNGEE.

The V gene is TRBV10-3, the J gene TRBJ2-5; unclear D gene. The germline gives CDR1 ENHRY, CDR2 SYGVKD. This CDR3 has 12 amino acids. V was pared by 0 bases and J by 5 bases, with 4 bases between. CDR3: CAISESGETQYF. DNA of the CDR3: TGTGCCATCAGTGAGTCAGGGGAGACCCAGTACTTC.

The chain has TRBV5-1 and TRBJ2-5; 10 positions match TRBD2. CDR3 length equals 16 residues. Germline values: CDR1 SGHRS, CDR2 YFSETQ. The V gene end was trimmed by 1 base and the J gene end by 1 base; junction bases not matched to a gene: 4. CDR3 nucleotide sequence: TGCGCCAGCAGCTTGTCTAGCGGGGGCCTCCAAGAGACCCAGTACTTC. It codes for CASSLSSGGLQETQYF.

CDR3 loop: CSVLDRTATNEKLFF. The CDR3 DNA reads TGCAGCGTGCTTGACAGGACTGCAACTAATGAAAAACTGTTTTTT. This chain joins TRBV29-1 and TRBJ1-4; D might be TRBD1 (6 bases). This CDR3 comprises 15 residues. The V end was cut by 6 bases, the J end by 0 bases, with 14 bases between. CDR1 and CDR2 (germline): SQVTM, ANQGSEA. Complete variable domain (other parts from reference TRBV29-1 and TRBJ1-4): SAVISQKPSRDICQRGTSLTIQCQVDSQVTMMFWYRQQPGQSLTLIATANQGSEATYESGFVIDKFPISRPNLTFSTLTVSNMSPEDSSIYLCSVLDRTATNEKLFFGSGTQLSVL.

A few counts support this clone. The gene calls are TRBV5-4 and TRBJ1-1; 8 bases agree with TRBD1. Germline V CDR1 and CDR2: SGHNT, YYREEE (reference sequence). The CDR3 totals 17 residues. J was trimmed by 4 bases and V by 2 bases; bases with no gene match: 13. The CDR3 DNA reads TGTGCCAGCAGCTTTGGGGGGCGATCAACAGGGGGCACTGAAGCTTTCTTT. It translates to CASSFGGRSTGGTEAFF. The full variable domain, in which reference TRBV5-4 and TRBJ1-1 provide the parts outside the CDR3, is ETGVTQSPTHLIKTRGQQVTLRCSSQSGHNTVSWYQQALGQGPQFIFQYYREEENGRGNFPPRFSGLQFPNYSSELNVNALELDDSALYLCASSFGGRSTGGTEAFFGQGTRLTVV.

In DNA form, the CDR3 reads TGTGCCAGCAGGACAGTCGGGAACGAGCAGTACGTC. Translation: CASRTVGNEQYV. The V call is TRBV2, the J call TRBJ2-7, with D perhaps given as TRBD1 or TRBD2 (5 bases each). Between the trimmed V and J ends, which lost 6 bases and 5 bases, there was a span of 11 bases. Germline loops: CDR1 SNHLY, CDR2 FYNNEI. CDR3 length: 12 residues.

This clone was counted between two and nine times. This chain joins TRBV9 and TRBJ1-3; 7 positions match TRBD1. V lost 3 bases, J lost 9 bases, and 9 bases stayed unmatched. Germline CDR1 SGDLS, CDR2 YYNGEE. The CDR3 consists of 14 residues. CDR3 coding DNA: TGTGCCAGCAGCGGATTGGGACAGTTAAGCACCATATATTTT. Its protein is CASSGLGQLSTIYF.

The gene calls are TRBV6-5 and TRBJ2-3; D ambiguous. Trimming pared 9 bases from V and 0 bases from J, leaving 16 bases between. Germline-derived CDR1 and CDR2 are MNHEY and SVGAGI. This CDR3 contains 15 residues. DNA of the CDR3: TGTGCCAGTCAGAGACGTCGCAGTAGCACAGATACGCAGTATTTT. It encodes CASQRRRSSTDTQYF.

J is TRBJ2-5 and V is TRBV5-1, with a possible D match to TRBD1 (6 bases). In germline, CDR1 is SGHRS, CDR2 YFSETQ. Between the trimmed V and J ends, which lost 0 bases and 0 bases, there was a span of 12 bases. The CDR3 covers 16 residues. In DNA, the CDR3 is TGCGCCAGCAGCTTGGTGACAGGCACGTACCAAGAGACCCAGTACTTC. Amino acids: CASSLVTGTYQETQYF.

The chain recombines TRBV24-1 with TRBJ2-5; 8 positions agree with TRBD1. Per germline, CDR1 KGHDR and CDR2 SFDVKD. This CDR3 is 15 amino acids long. V dropped 5 bases and J dropped 4; count of bases not matched to a gene: 8. The CDR3 sequence: CATSASTGAGETQYF. CDR3 DNA sequence: TGTGCCACCAGTGCTTCGACAGGGGCCGGAGAGACCCAGTACTTC.